In its sample, the clone carrying this T cell receptor (beta chain) was seen a few times. Its antigen remains unknown. Specified treatment: roughly 11-day PBMC culture with coronavirus spike peptide pools or control peptides (ViraFEST assay). This CDR3 contains 15 residues. Germline CDR1 reads SGHTA; CDR2 reads FQGTGA. The V gene lost 1 base and the J gene lost 1 base, with 8 bases spanning the gap. The entry originates in a study of vaccination and CD4 T cells after COVID-19. Study-wide context: Investigators stimulated cells with overlapping spike peptides drawn from SARS-CoV-2, HCoV-NL63, HCoV-OC43 and HCoV-229E.

The Oncomine TCR Beta short-read assay generated sequence data from the DNA of cultured CD4+ T cells. TCRdb ran MiXCR on the PCR reads and lists one entry per CDR3 protein. Of around 13,000 distinct CDR3 sequences listed, about 56% are singletons. Study-level findings and limits: Rising from about 20 to 38, the median of SARS-CoV-2-reactive clonotypes did not change significantly.

This sequence was found in a human donor who had recovered from COVID-19. The chain carries TRBV7-3 and TRBJ1-5, with D maybe TRBD1 (5 bases). The source was CD4+ T cells from blood, cultured in vitro, collected before SARS-CoV-2 vaccination. The DNA of the CDR3 is TGTGCCAGCAGCTTAATGGGGGAGAGCAATCAGCCCCAGCATTTT. This encodes CASSLMGESNQPQHF.